The entry below describes one T cell receptor beta chain. The data originate from a study of blood T cell repertoires in COVID-19. Trimming took 4 bases from V and 1 from J, leaving 7 bases between them. This CDR3 has 13 residues. CDR1 is SGHNT and CDR2 is YENEEA in the germline V gene. Generated by immunoSEQ multiplex PCR, the TCRdb table keeps only in-frame clones and is missing some. The sample has approximately 260,000 clones, roughly 84% seen once. The sequencing input was peripheral blood. This clonotype was sampled from a middle-aged woman with active or convalescent COVID-19. The chain links TRBV11-3 to TRBJ2-5; D is perhaps TRBD2 (5 bases). Here the CDR3 reads CASSSGIQETQYF. For the CDR3, the DNA is TGTGCCAGCAGCTCCGGGATCCAAGAGACCCAGTACTTC.